A selection of T cell receptor beta chains follows, all from one sample in a study of beta chain features in type 1 diabetes. Only in-frame clones appear in the TCRdb table, and some are missing; sequencing was by immunoSEQ multiplex PCR. The table has 55,000 to 80,000 clones, 45% to 50% seen once. Sequencing was carried out using central memory CD4+ T cells from blood. The source of these receptors is a man aged 25-45 years with type 1 diabetes. Each CDR3 is given with its conserved first and last residue. The D gene is left open where the match is weak. A row's size may be missing; if present it is once, few, many or a size class.

d_gene: TRBD1
v_gene: TRBV25-1
j_gene: TRBJ2-5
abundance: NA
CDR3aa: CASSGQGWETQYF
CDR3nt: TGTGCCAGCAGCGGACAGGGATGGGAGACCCAGTACTTC

d_gene: TRBD2
v_gene: TRBV6-5
j_gene: TRBJ2-3
abundance: NA
CDR3aa: CASSSSGRAVTDTQYF
CDR3nt: TGTGCCAGCAGTTCGAGCGGGAGGGCCGTCACAGATACGCAGTATTTT

d_gene: NA
v_gene: TRBV19
j_gene: TRBJ1-2
abundance: few
CDR3aa: CASSPRWGTQPSGYGYTF
CDR3nt: TGTGCCAGTAGTCCCCGCTGGGGCACACAACCTAGCGGCTATGGCTACACCTTC

d_gene: NA
v_gene: TRBV7-9
j_gene: TRBJ1-2
abundance: NA
CDR3aa: CASSLRQSRGGYTF
CDR3nt: TGTGCCAGCAGCCTGCGACAATCTAGGGGGGGCTACACCTTC

d_gene: TRBD1
v_gene: TRBV2
j_gene: TRBJ2-1
abundance: NA
CDR3aa: CASSSDRGFYNEQFF
CDR3nt: TGTGCCAGCAGCTCTGACAGGGGGTTCTACAATGAGCAGTTCTTC

d_gene: TRBD1
v_gene: TRBV5-1
j_gene: TRBJ1-5
abundance: few
CDR3aa: CASSLTTGDSNQPQHF
CDR3nt: TGCGCCAGCAGCTTAACAACAGGGGATAGCAATCAGCCCCAGCATTTT

d_gene: TRBD1
v_gene: TRBV7-6
j_gene: TRBJ2-7
abundance: NA
CDR3aa: CASSSRTGPTYEQYF
CDR3nt: TGTGCCAGCAGCTCCAGGACAGGCCCTACCTACGAGCAGTACTTC

d_gene: TRBD1
v_gene: TRBV2
j_gene: TRBJ1-1
abundance: few
CDR3aa: CASGTGGTEAFF
CDR3nt: TGTGCCAGCGGGACAGGGGGGACTGAAGCTTTCTTT

d_gene: NA
v_gene: TRBV5-4
j_gene: TRBJ1-2
abundance: few
CDR3aa: CASSTPDSYGYTF
CDR3nt: TGTGCCAGCAGCACCCCGGACAGCTATGGCTACACCTTC

d_gene: TRBD1
v_gene: TRBV6-5
j_gene: TRBJ1-2
abundance: NA
CDR3aa: CASSTPGQNYGYTF
CDR3nt: TGTGCCAGCAGTACTCCGGGACAGAACTATGGCTACACCTTC

d_gene: TRBD1
v_gene: TRBV30
j_gene: TRBJ2-1
abundance: NA
CDR3aa: CAWDRGLDNEQFF
CDR3nt: TGTGCCTGGGACAGGGGGCTCGACAATGAGCAGTTCTTC

d_gene: NA
v_gene: TRBV30
j_gene: TRBJ1-1
abundance: NA
CDR3aa: CAWSVSGIEAFF
CDR3nt: TGTGCCTGGAGTGTATCCGGGATAGAAGCTTTCTTT

d_gene: NA
v_gene: TRBV7-9
j_gene: TRBJ1-5
abundance: NA
CDR3aa: CASSPADGRQPQHF
CDR3nt: TGTGCCAGCAGCCCTGCCGATGGGAGGCAGCCCCAGCATTTT

d_gene: TRBD1
v_gene: TRBV2
j_gene: TRBJ2-7
abundance: NA
CDR3aa: CASIRDRETMQYF
CDR3nt: TGTGCCAGCATCCGTGACAGGGAAACTATGCAGTACTTC

d_gene: TRBD1
v_gene: TRBV2
j_gene: TRBJ1-6
abundance: NA
CDR3aa: CASSEAGQGPAALHF
CDR3nt: TGTGCCAGCAGTGAAGCGGGACAGGGCCCGGCGGCCCTCCACTTT

d_gene: TRBD2
v_gene: TRBV25-1
j_gene: TRBJ2-2
abundance: few
CDR3aa: CASSDREGGTGELFF
CDR3nt: TGTGCCAGCAGTGACCGGGAGGGGGGAACCGGGGAGCTGTTTTTT

d_gene: TRBD1
v_gene: TRBV19
j_gene: TRBJ1-2
abundance: few
CDR3aa: CASSHTGDYGYTF
CDR3nt: TGTGCCAGTAGCCACACAGGGGACTATGGCTACACCTTC

d_gene: TRBD1
v_gene: TRBV30
j_gene: TRBJ1-3
abundance: NA
CDR3aa: CAWRPLGWTGESSGNTIYF
CDR3nt: TGTGCCTGGAGGCCCCTCGGATGGACAGGGGAGAGCTCTGGAAACACCATATATTTT

d_gene: NA
v_gene: TRBV7-9
j_gene: TRBJ1-3
abundance: NA
CDR3aa: CASSYHRDPPSGNTIYF
CDR3nt: TGTGCCAGCAGCTATCACAGGGACCCCCCTTCTGGAAACACCATATATTTT

d_gene: NA
v_gene: TRBV5-1
j_gene: TRBJ2-3
abundance: NA
CDR3aa: CASSSGLGTDTQYF
CDR3nt: TGCGCCAGCAGCTCTGGACTCGGGACAGATACGCAGTATTTT

d_gene: NA
v_gene: TRBV7-6
j_gene: TRBJ1-2
abundance: few
CDR3aa: CASSPSVVGAGYTF
CDR3nt: TGTGCCAGCAGCCCTTCGGTGGTGGGGGCTGGCTACACCTTC